This T cell receptor beta chain came from a study of T cells in Graves' hyperthyroidism and ophthalmopathy. Overall study results and limits: A model using 13 V-J features told ophthalmopathy apart from stable hyperthyroidism. Ophthalmopathy was identified by the model a median around 6.3 months ahead of onset.

Researchers took RNA transcripts and amplified the TCR beta CDR3 regions from them. TCR CDR3 underwent first-round RT-PCR with the HTBI primer set. TCRdb called the multiplex PCR reads again in MiXCR, with one record for every CDR3 protein. The sample lists roughly 500,000 distinct CDR3 sequences, approximately 49% occurring once. Diagnostic decisions used clinical symptoms, serum thyroxine and TRAb, thyroid ultrasound and orbital computed tomography. Worth noting for this clonotype: The target antigen is unknown.

The ends were cut back, 8 bases at V and 6 bases at J, with 13 bases in the middle. CDR1 is SQVTM, CDR2 ANQGSEA, per germline. The length of the CDR3 is 11 residues. The V and J genes are TRBV29-1 and TRBJ1-2, with a weak D call TRBD1 (6 bases). The receptor was isolated from an adult woman with Graves' disease, either hyperthyroidism or ophthalmopathy (not recorded which). Sequenced: peripheral blood or thyroid tissue (not recorded which). The CDR3 region is CSLRNRDGYTF. DNA for the CDR3: TGCAGCTTAAGAAACAGGGATGGCTACACCTTC.